Listed below are T cell receptor beta chains from one sample, sequenced in a study of cytomegalovirus exposure and HLA in healthy donors. Assay used: immunoSEQ multiplex PCR; TCRdb lists only in-frame clones, some missing. Of 250,000 to 350,000 clones in the sample, roughly nine tenths were seen once. The sample consisted of PBMCs. The receptors were sampled from a woman aged 25 to 39 in good health and CMV-seropositive. Both conserved end residues are part of each CDR3. A D gene is named only where the DNA matches it firmly. Clone size appears in some rows only: once, few, many, or a class for an expanded clone.

clone size,J gene,D gene,V gene,CDR3 DNA,CDR3 protein
.,TRBJ2-7,.,TRBV4-2,TGTGCCAGCAGCCAAGGTCTGGGCTCCTACGAGCAGTACTTC,CASSQGLGSYEQYF
.,TRBJ2-3,.,TRBV27,TGTGCCAGCAGTTTCCTTAGCACAGATACGCAGTATTTT,CASSFLSTDTQYF
.,TRBJ2-3,TRBD2,TRBV19,TGTGCCAGTAGTATCGGGGGGGCCATCCGTTCAGATACGCAGTATTTT,CASSIGGAIRSDTQYF
.,TRBJ2-5,.,TRBV19,TGTGCCAGTAGTATAGGAGGGACTGGGGAGACCCAGTACTTC,CASSIGGTGETQYF
.,TRBJ2-2,.,TRBV27,TGTGCCAGCACGACCGTAGTGTGGGGGCCAAACACCGGGGAGCTGTTTTTT,CASTTVVWGPNTGELFF
.,TRBJ2-1,.,TRBV7-6,TGTGCCAGCAGCGCCCTCCCAATCGGGCGGTACAATGAGCAGTTCTTC,CASSALPIGRYNEQFF
.,TRBJ2-7,.,TRBV7-2,TGTGCCAGCAGCTCGCCCGCGGGAGAGCAGTACTTC,CASSSPAGEQYF
.,TRBJ2-3,.,TRBV27,TGTGCCAGCAGTTGGCTTCCAGGGGGCGGGAGGACAGATACGCAGTATTTT,CASSWLPGGGRTDTQYF
.,TRBJ2-7,.,TRBV6-5,TGTGCCAGCAGTTCGGGGATCCTTTCTGGGCAGTACTTC,CASSSGILSGQYF
.,TRBJ2-7,.,TRBV5-1,TGCGCCAGCAGCTCCCAGGGGCCGTCTACCTACGAGCAGTACTTC,CASSSQGPSTYEQYF
.,TRBJ2-1,.,TRBV19,TGTGCCAGTAGTATCTTGACTGAGCAGTTCTTC,CASSILTEQFF
.,TRBJ1-5,TRBD1,TRBV18,TGTGCCAGCTCGGCCGACAGGGGCTATCAGCCCCAGCATTTT,CASSADRGYQPQHF
.,TRBJ2-1,TRBD1,TRBV7-3,TGTGCCAGCAGCTTCACAGGGGGCGACCACAATGAGCAGTTCTTC,CASSFTGGDHNEQFF
.,TRBJ1-6,.,TRBV7-6,TGTGCCAGCAGCTTAAATCCCATGACAGGCTATAATTCACCCCTCCACTTT,CASSLNPMTGYNSPLHF
.,TRBJ1-2,.,TRBV28,TGTGCCAGCACCCCCAACGGGGGTTGGGGCTACACCTTC,CASTPNGGWGYTF
.,TRBJ1-3,.,TRBV6-1,TGTGCCAGCAAGGGAATTTCCTCTGGAAACACCATATATTTT,CASKGISSGNTIYF
once,TRBJ2-1,.,TRBV11-3,TGTGCCAGCAGCTCATGGACAGATAACAATGAGCAGTTCTTC,CASSSWTDNNEQFF